This TCR beta chain was documented in a study of blood T cell repertoires in COVID-19. Data came from immunoSEQ multiplex PCR; TCRdb stores just in-frame clones and leaves some out. This table has about 300,000 clones, about nine tenths appearing once. The CDR3 has 15 residues. Germline V gene lookup returns CDR1 MNHEY and CDR2 SVGAGI. Trimming pared 5 bases from V and 0 bases from J, leaving 11 bases between. The source is a woman aged 45-65 years with COVID-19, enrolled during active disease. Material: peripheral blood. The V call is TRBV6-5, the J call TRBJ1-3; D is unresolved. The CDR3 DNA is TGTGCCAGCAGTCGCGGCGCTGGCTCTGGAAACACCATATATTTT. Amino acid sequence: CASSRGAGSGNTIYF.